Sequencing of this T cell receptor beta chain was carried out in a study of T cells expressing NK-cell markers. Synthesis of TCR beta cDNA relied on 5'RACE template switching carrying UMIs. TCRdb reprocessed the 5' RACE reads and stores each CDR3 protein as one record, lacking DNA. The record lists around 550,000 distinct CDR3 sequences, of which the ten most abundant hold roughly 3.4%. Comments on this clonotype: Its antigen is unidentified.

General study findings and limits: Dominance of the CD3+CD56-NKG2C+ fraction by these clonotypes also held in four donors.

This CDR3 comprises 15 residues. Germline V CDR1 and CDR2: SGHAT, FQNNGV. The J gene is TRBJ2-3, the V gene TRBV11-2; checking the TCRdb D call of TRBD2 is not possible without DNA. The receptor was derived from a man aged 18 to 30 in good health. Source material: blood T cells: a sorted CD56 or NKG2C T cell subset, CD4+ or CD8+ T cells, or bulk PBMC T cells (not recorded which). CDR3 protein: CASSLGGTAQGTQYF. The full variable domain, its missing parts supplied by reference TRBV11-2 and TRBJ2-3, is EAGVAQSPRYKIIEKRQSVAFWCNPISGHATLYWYQQILGQGPKLLIQFQNNGVVDDSQLPKDRFSAERLKGVDSTLKIQPAKLEDSAVYLCASSLGGTAQGTQYFGPGTRLTVL.